Below, 2 T cell receptor beta chains from the same sample are listed, as sequenced in a study of radiation and T cells in renal cell carcinoma. This table comes from immunoSEQ multiplex PCR, and its TCRdb copy is limited to in-frame clones, with some not included. The sample contains around 140,000 clones, 88% of which appear only once. Time point of the sample: baseline pretreatment blood. Treatment meaning: 15 Gy SBRT to primary tumor, nephrectomy 4 weeks later. The specimen comprised blood, sampled from a patient whose treatment included radiotherapy and nephrectomy. These receptors all come from a woman aged 65 to 85 with renal cell carcinoma.

The rearrangement links TRBV6-1 to TRBJ2-5; D is unresolved. CDR3 length: 15 amino acids. CDR1 is MNHNS, CDR2 SASEGT, per germline. Trimming removed 1 base from V and 0 bases from J, with 9 bases in between. The CDR3 sequence is CASSEGGRDQETQYF. DNA for the CDR3: TGTGCCAGCAGTGAAGGGGGTAGGGACCAAGAGACCCAGTACTTC.

This chain joins TRBV29-1 and TRBJ1-3, with D perhaps TRBD1 (6 bases). The CDR3 is 14 residues long. The germline V and J ends were trimmed by 6 bases and 0 bases, with 12 bases remaining between them. Germline values: CDR1 SQVTM, CDR2 ANQGSEA. The CDR3 here is CSVEGGFSGNTIYF. Written as DNA, the CDR3 is TGCAGCGTCGAGGGGGGCTTCTCTGGAAACACCATATATTTT.